The following is a T cell receptor (beta chain) sequence with its context. Its target antigen remains unknown. The record has no base qualities; no much larger clone is one base away. These data originate in a study of early T cells in non-severe SARS-CoV-2 infection (dated by TCRdb to about 2021). Regarding the complete study: Because TCR sequencing was done on bulk RNA from unsorted whole blood, the alpha and beta chains could not be paired. The research as a whole found: Matching against VDJdb was skewed toward anti-spike CD8 responses, likely underestimated virus-specific expansions, and missed private and CD4 specificities.

The study was a case-control design nested within a healthcare worker cohort in London, UK, with weekly nasopharyngeal swab PCR tests and blood sampling. Healthcare workers were recruited during the week of the UK lockdown, between 23 and 31 March 2020, and followed weekly for up to about 15 weeks. Receptors were amplified or captured by 5' RACE. Sequencing relied on a NextSeq 500. Unique molecular identifiers were attached to individual cDNA molecules in the TCR library protocol so that sequencing error and PCR bias could be corrected. Both TCR alpha and beta chains were sequenced, and tight co-correlation was observed between alpha and beta sequence abundances in each sample. In the authors' own workflow: Decombinator V4 was used to perform V gene, J gene and CDR3 annotation of TCR sequences. TCRs were defined as expanded if a significant change between any two time points was detected under a Poisson model with p below 0.0001. TCR abundances were normalised to the total number of TCRs sequenced per sample and were expressed as counts per million. MAIT TCRs were defined by TRAV1-2 paired with TRAJ12, TRAJ20 or TRAJ33, and iNKT TCRs by TRAV10 paired with TRAJ18. A search of VDJdb, accessed on 1 November 2021, was run for TCRs annotated to CMV, EBV and SARS-CoV-2, with TCRs annotated for multiple antigens excluded. Using fastp at Q25 and MiXCR, TCRdb reprocessed the public reads and kept productive beta chains. When rows share a CDR3 protein, they turn into one entry using the most common DNA and genes. The V and J calls and clone size are TCRdb's, not the authors'. Within this sample are 97,000 or so distinct CDR3 sequences, with around 14% of them counted one time only. The biggest ten clones account for 6% to 7% of the sample.

Trimming takes 4 bases from V and 0 bases from J, and the germline ends sit 13 bases apart. Reading the germline V gene gives CDR1 SGHAT and CDR2 FQNNGV. The CDR3 has 15 amino acids, counting the end cysteine and phenylalanine. The only DNA kept is the CDR3, 45 bases in frame from the first base. The clonotype comes from an adult who was a healthcare worker with PCR-confirmed SARS-CoV-2 infection or an uninfected control (not recorded which). Recombination joined TRBV11-2 with TRBJ2-7, with a weak D call of TRBD1 (6 bases match). The sample taken for sequencing was whole blood. The CDR3 protein: CASSSTGSSSYEQYF. The DNA is TGTGCCAGCAGCTCGACAGGATCCAGCTCCTACGAGCAGTACTTC.